The T cell receptor (beta chain) under discussion was sequenced for a study of blood T cell repertoires in COVID-19. Study at large: Whether acute or convalescent, the COVID-19 samples came from the United States, Italy and Spain. PBMCs, B-cell-depleted T cells, or T cells provided the cDNA or gDNA that made up the material.

Study processing details: Amplification of reference gene primers was used by the study to estimate nucleated cell counts. Profiling relied on immunoSEQ multiplex PCR, and the TCRdb table lists in-frame clones only, not all of them. V, J and clone size are taken as reported in that table, and D and trimming were inferred from the DNA itself. The table has tens of thousands of clones, about nine tenths seen once. The CDR3 is 15 amino acids. Sequencing was performed on peripheral blood. The TCR was taken from a human donor in a cohort sampled during active COVID-19. The rearrangement links TRBV21-1 to TRBJ1-1; TRBD1, the D gene given by the table, was not confirmed from the DNA. TRBV21-1 is reported as a pseudogene. CDR3 DNA: TGTGCCAGCAGTTATAAACGGACAGGGAAGACTGAAGCTTTCTTT. Translation gives CASSYKRTGKTEAFF.